This T cell receptor (beta chain) was captured in a study of blood T cell repertoires in COVID-19. Study details: Sites across the United States, Italy and Spain contributed samples from acute and convalescent COVID-19. T cells, B-cell-depleted T cells, or PBMCs supplied cDNA or gDNA.

This CDR3 has 14 residues. Germline V gives CDR1 KGHSH, CDR2 LQKENI. The V and J ends lost 6 bases and 4 bases, in that order; junction bases with no gene match: 3. The table came from immunoSEQ multiplex PCR; TCRdb's copy has only in-frame clones and leaves some out. Of about 220,000 clones in the sample, about 90% were seen once. Study members were between about 18 and 95 years old and lived in about two dozen US regions. Self-reported history from a screening survey and questionnaire set each donor's cohort. Regarding this clone: Other DNA sequences in this sample translate to the same CDR3.

Sequencing input: PBMCs or T cells enriched from blood (not recorded which). The chain recombines TRBV18 with TRBJ2-1, with 10 positions matching TRBD1. The source of this sequence is a woman in her fifties or sixties with acute COVID-19. CDR3 sequence: CASSPGQGYNEQFF. CDR3 bases: TGTGCCAGCTCCCCGGGACAGGGGTACAATGAGCAGTTCTTC.